The present TCR beta chain was sequenced within a study of blood T cell repertoires in COVID-19. Study background: Spain, Italy and the United States supplied samples that represented acute and convalescent COVID-19.

The assay was immunoSEQ multiplex PCR, and TCRdb's table has in-frame clones only and misses some. This sample yields about 130,000 clones, of which about 86% are seen a single time; approximately 8.4% belongs to the top ten. This study enrolled people aged roughly 18 to 90 from about two dozen US geographic areas. Self-reported history from a screening survey and questionnaire set each donor's cohort. Either two negative PCRs, clearance, or symptom resolution qualified Cohort 3 donors as recovered. Germline CDR1 and CDR2: LNHDA and SQIVND (reference sequence). The CDR3 runs 15 residues. V shed 5 bases, J shed 6 bases, and the junction held 9 bases outside the gene matches.

What was sequenced was PBMCs or T cells enriched from blood (not recorded which). This receptor was identified in a man aged 50 to 60 who had recovered from COVID-19. V usage is TRBV19 and J usage is TRBJ2-3, with 9 positions matching TRBD1. The CDR3 is CASSPPGQGRDTQYF. For the CDR3, the DNA is TGTGCCAGTAGTCCCCCGGGACAGGGAAGGGATACGCAGTATTTT.